This TCR beta chain was sequenced in a study of blood T cell repertoires in COVID-19. Profiled with immunoSEQ multiplex PCR; TCRdb holds only in-frame clones, not every one. The table lists over 250,000 clones, 88% of them singletons. CDR3 length: 17 residues. V was shortened by 11 bases and J by 0 bases, with 23 bases between the two germline ends. Per germline, CDR1 SEHNR and CDR2 FQNEAQ (reference sequence). The rearrangement links TRBV7-9 to TRBJ1-5, with D possibly being TRBD1 (6 bases). The material sequenced was peripheral blood. The source of this sequence is a woman in her thirties with acute or convalescent COVID-19. The CDR3: CAPRGSDSAYSNQPQHF. The CDR3 DNA reads as TGTGCCCCCAGAGGATCGGACAGTGCTTATAGCAATCAGCCCCAGCATTTT.